What follows are 7 T cell receptor beta chains derived from one specimen sequenced in a study of T cell responses to AZD1222 COVID-19 vaccine. TCRdb's copy holds only in-frame clones and misses some; the assay was immunoSEQ multiplex PCR. This table holds about 94,000 clones, 85% to 90% found once. This material consisted of peripheral blood, taken 28 days after the second AZD1222 dose. These receptors came from an adult who received the AZD1222 COVID-19 vaccine.

This clone was observed once. The genes are TRBV10-1 and TRBJ2-3; possibly TRBD2 for D (6 bases). Germline V gives CDR1 WNHNN, CDR2 SYGVQD (reference sequence). CDR3 length equals 14 residues. V was trimmed by 2 bases and J by 5 bases, leaving 11 bases between them. CDR3 loop: CASSEAPGVDTQYF. The CDR3 nucleotides read TGCGCCAGCAGTGAGGCCCCGGGGGTAGATACGCAGTATTTT.

The rearrangement joins TRBV12-3 or TRBV12-4 to TRBJ1-5; D is possibly TRBD1 (6 bases). The CDR3 has 13 amino acids. The CDR3 DNA reads TGTGTCACCAGCATGGGGGCGGGTCAGCCCCAGCATTTT. It specifies CVTSMGAGQPQHF.

V usage is TRBV28 and J usage is TRBJ2-1; 11 positions agree with TRBD2. Trimming took 4 bases from V and 8 from J; bases not matched to a gene: 13. CDR1 and CDR2 from the germline V gene are MDHEN and SYDVKM. The length of the CDR3 is 17 residues. In nucleotides, the CDR3 is TGTGCCAGCAGTTCGGTTCCCGGACTAGCGGGCAAGGATGAGCAGTTCTTC. As protein: CASSSVPGLAGKDEQFF.

V gene TRBV3-1 (or the pseudogene TRBV3-2) combines with J gene TRBJ2-3; possibly TRBD2 for D (5 bases). This CDR3 spans 15 amino acids. V was clipped by 6 bases and J by 1 base, with 14 bases between them. Per germline, CDR1 LGHDT and CDR2 YNNKEL (reference sequence). In DNA, the CDR3 is TGTGCCAGCAGTACTAACCCCGGGGGCACAGATACGCAGTATTTT. Its protein is CASSTNPGGTDTQYF.

DNA for the CDR3: TGCGCCAGCAGTCTTTGGACTAGCTACAATGAGCAGTTCTTC. Translated: CASSLWTSYNEQFF. The chain joins TRBV23-1 to TRBJ2-1, with TRBD2 identical over 7 bases. TRBV23-1 is given ORF status, its function remaining uncertain. CDR3 length: 14 amino acids. Trimming cost V 4 bases and J 3 bases; bases outside gene matches: 3.

The chain employs TRBV30 and TRBJ2-5, with D unresolved. Looked up from germline, CDR1 is GTSNPN and CDR2 is SVGIG (reference sequence). The CDR3 has 14 amino acids. Trimming cost V 0 bases and J 4 bases, with 12 bases left between them. The CDR3 spells CAWSVQALGETQYF. CDR3 bases: TGTGCCTGGAGTGTACAAGCCCTTGGAGAGACCCAGTACTTC.

This sequence joins TRBV19 and TRBJ1-1; 8 bases line up with TRBD1. This CDR3 region has 13 residues. V trimming: 7 bases; J trimming: 1 base; junction bases outside the gene matches: 2. The V gene's germline CDR1 is LNHDA and CDR2 SQIVND (reference sequence). DNA of the CDR3: TGTGCCAGTAAAGACAGGGGGAACACTGAAGCTTTCTTT. Protein sequence: CASKDRGNTEAFF.